What follows are 32 T cell receptor beta chains derived from one specimen sequenced in a study of blood T cell repertoires in COVID-19. Method: immunoSEQ multiplex PCR; TCRdb's copy keeps in-frame clones and lacks some. Found here are about 66,000 clones, roughly 82% of them singletons; the top ten hold less than 8.5%. The sequencing sample was made of peripheral blood. The receptor set was obtained from a man between 60 and 75 years old with acute or convalescent COVID-19.

The rearrangement uses TRBV19 and TRBJ2-1, with D possibly matching TRBD2 (5 bases). The CDR3 runs 12 residues. V was trimmed by 3 bases and J by 7 bases, leaving 7 bases between them. Germline CDR1 is LNHDA and CDR2 is SQIVND (reference sequence). The CDR3 protein is CASSMRDNEQFF. In nucleotides, the CDR3 is TGTGCCAGTAGTATGAGGGATAATGAGCAGTTCTTC.

The chain recombines TRBV5-1 with TRBJ1-3; TRBD1 matches at 9 bases. The junction had 10 bases not matched to a gene; V was cut back by 3 bases and J by 0 bases. Germline assignment: CDR1 SGHRS and CDR2 YFSETQ. This CDR3 spans 18 amino acids. The DNA for the CDR3 is TGCGCCAGCAGCTCTAATCCGGGACAGGGCCTCTCTGGAAACACCATATATTTT. Protein product: CASSSNPGQGLSGNTIYF.

This clone was observed a few times. The chain recombines TRBV2 with TRBJ1-1; D gene ambiguous. The V gene's germline CDR1 is SNHLY and CDR2 FYNNEI. This CDR3 comprises 10 residues. Trimming cost V 3 bases and J 7 bases, with 3 bases left between them. Written as DNA, the CDR3 is TGTGCCAGCAGTGAGCGTGAAGCTTTCTTT. This codes for CASSEREAFF.

This clone came up a few times. The chain employs TRBV30 and TRBJ1-1; 9 nucleotides align to TRBD1. This CDR3 contains 15 residues. V shed 3 bases and J 4 bases; nucleotides not matched to a gene: 9. Germline values: CDR1 GTSNPN, CDR2 SVGIG (reference sequence). CDR3 nucleotide sequence: TGTGCCTGGAGGGCGAACAGGGGGCCGGGCACTGAAGCTTTCTTT. As protein: CAWRANRGPGTEAFF.

The chain employs TRBV27 and TRBJ2-3, with 7 nucleotides matching TRBD2. Germline-derived CDR1 and CDR2 are MNHEY and SMNVEV (reference sequence). The CDR3 length is 14 residues. V dropped 3 bases and J dropped 1; count of bases not matched to a gene: 1. The chain's CDR3 is CASSFAGGTDTQYF. The DNA of the CDR3 is TGTGCCAGCAGTTTCGCGGGGGGCACAGATACGCAGTATTTT.

The CDR3 bases are TGTGCCAGCAGTGAATTTGGGGGGAACTATGGCTACACCTTC. Amino acid sequence: CASSEFGGNYGYTF. The chain recombines TRBV25-1 with TRBJ1-2; D possibly corresponds to TRBD1 (5 bases). The CDR3 length is 14 residues. V lost 1 base, J lost 2 bases, and 8 bases lay in between. From germline, CDR1 is MGHDK and CDR2 SYGVNS.

The V and J genes are TRBV7-9 and TRBJ2-7; 8 positions agree with TRBD1. The germline V gene encodes CDR1 SEHNR and CDR2 FQNEAQ (reference sequence). This CDR3 has 15 residues. The V segment lost 0 bases and the J segment 6 bases; nucleotides outside the gene matches: 7. This CDR3 reads CASSLAGTGLPEQYF. The CDR3 nucleotides are TGTGCCAGCAGCTTAGCGGGGACAGGCCTACCCGAGCAGTACTTC.

J is TRBJ1-4 and V is TRBV6-5; D unresolved. Germline V gene data show CDR1 as MNHEY and CDR2 as SVGAGI. V was clipped by 0 bases and J by 7 bases, with 9 bases between them. The CDR3 spans 14 residues. In DNA, the CDR3 is TGTGCCAGCAGTTACTCGACGGGGAGTGAAAAACTGTTTTTT. Protein product: CASSYSTGSEKLFF.

The V call is TRBV5-1, the J call TRBJ2-2, with D perhaps matching TRBD1 (6 bases). CDR3 length: 14 residues. V lost 3 bases and J lost 5, with 11 bases in between. Germline loops: CDR1 SGHRS, CDR2 YFSETQ. DNA for the CDR3: TGCGCCAGCAGCTCAGGGGTTTCTACCGGGGAGCTGTTTTTT. This translates into CASSSGVSTGELFF.

CDR3 bases: TGTGCCAGCAGTCCGATTACAGGGGCAAGAACTGAAGCTTTCTTT. Residues: CASSPITGARTEAFF. The chain employs TRBV14 and TRBJ1-1; 7 bases agree with TRBD1. Trimming took 6 bases from V and 5 from J; bases not matched to a gene: 12. Germline assignment: CDR1 SGHDN and CDR2 FVKESK. This CDR3 region has 15 residues. The full variable domain, rest sourced from reference TRBV14 and TRBJ1-1, is EAGVTQFPSHSVIEKGQTVTLRCDPISGHDNLYWYRRVMGKEIKFLLHFVKESKQDESGMPNNRFLAERTGGTYSTLKVQPAELEDSGVYFCASSPITGARTEAFFGQGTRLTVV.

The chain links TRBV5-4 to TRBJ2-1; a weak D match, TRBD2 (8 bases). Germline V CDR1 and CDR2: SGHNT, YYREEE (reference sequence). CDR3 length equals 16 residues. V was clipped by 6 bases and J by 2 bases, with 18 bases between them. The CDR3 DNA follows: TGTGCCAGCAACACGAGGGGGCGGGGGGCCTACAATGAGCAGTTCTTC. Translated, it gives CASNTRGRGAYNEQFF. The whole variable domain, filled in from reference TRBV5-4 and TRBJ2-1, reads ETGVTQSPTHLIKTRGQQVTLRCSSQSGHNTVSWYQQALGQGPQFIFQYYREEENGRGNFPPRFSGLQFPNYSSELNVNALELDDSALYLCASNTRGRGAYNEQFFGPGTRLTVL.

V and J are TRBV5-5 and TRBJ2-2; 11 bases align to TRBD2. Germline V gene sequence: CDR1 SGHKS, CDR2 YYEKEE (reference sequence). Trimming removed 2 bases from V and 4 bases from J; junction bases left unmatched: 4. This CDR3 spans 16 amino acids. The CDR3 sequence is CASSFLAGGPTGELFF. CDR3 DNA: TGTGCCAGCAGCTTCTTAGCGGGGGGGCCCACCGGGGAGCTGTTTTTT. Full variable domain (missing parts from reference TRBV5-5 and TRBJ2-2): DAGVTQSPTHLIKTRGQQVTLRCSPISGHKSVSWYQQVLGQGPQFIFQYYEKEERGRGNFPDRFSARQFPNYSSELNVNALLLGDSALYLCASSFLAGGPTGELFFGEGSRLTVL.

This chain joins TRBV28 and TRBJ1-1, with D possibly being TRBD1 (6 bases). V was pared by 1 base and J by 0 bases, with 6 bases between. The CDR3 covers 14 residues. Looked up from germline, CDR1 is MDHEN and CDR2 is SYDVKM. The CDR3 loop is CASSLSGVNTEAFF. In DNA form, the CDR3 reads TGTGCCAGCAGTTTATCAGGGGTGAACACTGAAGCTTTCTTT.

This chain uses TRBV6-5 with TRBJ1-6; D call uncertain. The ends were cut back, 6 bases at V and 9 bases at J, with 12 bases in the middle. This CDR3 is built from 13 residues. Germline V gives CDR1 MNHEY, CDR2 SVGAGI. The chain's CDR3 is CASRWTEGSPLHF. CDR3 nucleotide sequence: TGTGCCAGCAGGTGGACCGAGGGTTCACCCCTCCACTTT.

The J gene is TRBJ1-1, the V gene TRBV5-5, with TRBD1 matching 7 bases. V lost 0 bases, J lost 6 bases, and 17 bases stayed unmatched. Germline V gives CDR1 SGHKS, CDR2 YYEKEE (reference sequence). This CDR3 comprises 18 residues. The CDR3 spells CASSLVGPGQPWLAEAFF. CDR3 DNA: TGTGCCAGCAGCTTGGTTGGGCCGGGACAGCCTTGGTTGGCTGAAGCTTTCTTT.

The chain couples TRBV24-1 to TRBJ1-5, with D possibly TRBD1 on 5 matching bases. This CDR3 is 14 amino acids long. V lost 3 bases, J lost 3 bases, and 8 bases lay in between. Germline CDR1 and CDR2: KGHDR and SFDVKD. CDR3 in DNA: TGTGCCACCAGTGATGGACATCTCAATCAGCCCCAGCATTTT. Amino acids: CATSDGHLNQPQHF.

On this clone: At the DNA level, this CDR3 is encoded by other sequences in the same sample as well. The chain uses TRBV4-3 and TRBJ1-5; 8 positions match TRBD1. The CDR3 totals 15 residues. The V gene end was trimmed by 0 bases and the J gene end by 4 bases; junction bases not matched to a gene: 2. Germline V CDR1 and CDR2: LGHNA, YSLEER. The CDR3 DNA follows: TGCGCCAGCAGCCAAGAACAGGGGGGTAATCAGCCCCAGCATTTT. This encodes CASSQEQGGNQPQHF.

The J gene is TRBJ2-7, the V gene TRBV27; possible D gene TRBD1, 6 bases. This CDR3 is 13 amino acids long. CDR1 is MNHEY, CDR2 SMNVEV, per germline (reference sequence). V was cut by 1 base and J by 6 bases, with 10 bases left in between. As DNA, the CDR3 is TGTGCCAGCAGTTTATGGTCAGGGGCCGAGCAGTACTTC. Translating it yields CASSLWSGAEQYF.

The genes are TRBV19 and TRBJ2-2; D unresolved. V lost 6 bases and J lost 1, with 3 bases in between. CDR3 size: 12 residues. CDR1 is LNHDA and CDR2 is SQIVND in the germline V gene (reference sequence). CDR3 sequence: CASRRNTGELFF. In DNA, the CDR3 is TGTGCCAGTAGGCGGAACACCGGGGAGCTGTTTTTT.

The chain employs TRBV5-1 and TRBJ1-2; 7 bases are a match to TRBD1. After removal of 4 bases from V and 3 bases from J, the junction contained 18 bases not matched to a gene. Looked up from germline, CDR1 is SGHRS and CDR2 is YFSETQ. The CDR3 runs 18 residues. CDR3: CASSGSSTGTAGDYGYTF. DNA for the CDR3: TGCGCCAGCAGCGGATCCTCTACCGGGACAGCGGGTGACTATGGCTACACCTTC.

J is TRBJ1-2 and V is TRBV19; no firm D call. This CDR3 is 12 amino acids long. CDR1 is LNHDA and CDR2 is SQIVND in the germline V gene (reference sequence). Between the trimmed V and J ends, which lost 5 bases and 7 bases, there was a span of 11 bases. The CDR3 DNA reads TGTGCCAGTAGTCGGGGAGGTCTTGGCTACACCTTC. This codes for CASSRGGLGYTF.

The chain links TRBV29-1 to TRBJ1-2, with 8 bases lining up with TRBD1. This CDR3 is built from 15 residues. Germline values: CDR1 SQVTM, CDR2 ANQGSEA. V trimming: 2 bases; J trimming: 4 bases; junction bases outside the gene matches: 9. CDR3 in DNA: TGCAGCGTTGAATCTCGGACAGGGAGCGGCTATGGCTACACCTTC. Protein: CSVESRTGSGYGYTF.

The chain couples TRBV7-9 to TRBJ1-6, with 9 bases identical to TRBD1. Germline V gives CDR1 SEHNR, CDR2 FQNEAQ (reference sequence). V gave up 4 bases and J gave up 9 bases; unmatched junction bases: 4. This CDR3 spans 14 amino acids. CDR3 sequence: CASSSGGQGSPLHF. CDR3 DNA: TGTGCCAGCAGCTCAGGGGGACAGGGTTCACCCCTCCACTTT.

The rearrangement links TRBV11-2 to TRBJ2-2; no clear D gene. CDR1 and CDR2 from the germline V gene are SGHAT and FQNNGV. The ends were cut back, 5 bases at V and 6 bases at J, with 13 bases in the middle. CDR3 length: 14 residues. CDR3: CASSTQTVSGELFF. In nucleotides, the CDR3 is TGTGCCAGCAGCACTCAAACGGTGTCCGGGGAGCTGTTTTTT.

The chain carries TRBV23-1 and TRBJ1-5; 9 bases fit TRBD1. TRBV23-1 carries the ORF label, with uncertain function. After removal of 3 bases from V and 6 bases from J, the junction contained 9 bases not matched to a gene. The CDR3 length is 16 residues. The CDR3 region is CASSQMGTGRSQPQHF. CDR3 nucleotide sequence: TGCGCCAGCAGTCAGATGGGGACAGGGCGTAGTCAGCCCCAGCATTTT.

V usage is TRBV4-3 and J usage is TRBJ2-3; TRBD1 matches at 11 bases. In germline, CDR1 is LGHNA, CDR2 YSLEER. The CDR3 runs 16 residues. After removal of 4 bases from V and 0 bases from J, the junction contained 3 bases not matched to a gene. The CDR3 DNA follows: TGCGCCAGCAGCCGTGGACAGGGGGCTAGCACAGATACGCAGTATTTT. Encoded protein: CASSRGQGASTDTQYF.

The sample holds one count of this clone. This chain joins TRBV6-5 and TRBJ2-1; D gene unclear. CDR1 and CDR2 from the germline V gene are MNHEY and SVGAGI. V dropped 6 bases and J dropped 4 bases, with 4 bases sitting between them. The CDR3 sequence is 11 residues long. CDR3 coding DNA: TGTGCCAGCAGGAGTTACAATGAGCAGTTCTTC. It specifies CASRSYNEQFF.

The CDR3 DNA sequence: TGTGCCAGCAGCTTGGGGGGACAGGGGGGCAATCAGCCCCAGCATTTT. Translation: CASSLGGQGGNQPQHF. The chain joins TRBV5-4 to TRBJ1-5, with 11 bases identical to TRBD1. The CDR3 covers 16 residues. The germline CDR1 and CDR2 sequences are SGHNT and YYREEE (reference sequence). Trimming removed 0 bases from V and 2 bases from J; junction bases left unmatched: 1.

The chain has TRBV5-1 and TRBJ1-2; D is perhaps TRBD1 (6 bases). Germline CDR1 and CDR2: SGHRS and YFSETQ. The CDR3 length is 14 residues. The V end lost 4 bases, the J end lost 4 bases, and 14 bases lay between the germline ends. The CDR3 sequence: CASSLAGDGYGYTF. In DNA, the CDR3 is TGCGCCAGCAGCCTAGCAGGGGATGGCTATGGCTACACCTTC.

The gene calls are TRBV29-1 and TRBJ2-7, with 7 nucleotides matching TRBD1. Germline assignment: CDR1 SQVTM and CDR2 ANQGSEA. V was pared by 6 bases and J by 6 bases, with 11 bases of the junction left unmatched. The CDR3 covers 13 residues. CDR3 nucleotide sequence: TGCAGCGTGGGAGCACAGGGGTCCGGCGAGCAGTACTTC. Translated, it gives CSVGAQGSGEQYF.

This chain links TRBV19 with TRBJ1-5, with a possible D match to TRBD1 (6 bases). CDR1 and CDR2 from the germline V gene are LNHDA and SQIVND (reference sequence). This CDR3 comprises 16 residues. V was cut by 7 bases and J by 0 bases, with 16 bases left in between. The CDR3 protein is CASTEDRSHSNQPQHF. The DNA for the CDR3 is TGTGCCAGTACCGAGGACAGATCTCATAGCAATCAGCCCCAGCATTTT.

The chain recombines TRBV6-2 or TRBV6-3 with TRBJ1-2, with D unclear. Germline lookup yields CDR1 MNHEY and CDR2 SVGEGT. The CDR3 is made up of 15 amino acids. Trimming removed 0 bases from V and 4 bases from J, with 12 bases in between. CDR3 DNA: TGTGCCAGCAGTTACTCGTTCGTACCGCGCTATGGCTACACCTTC. Translated: CASSYSFVPRYGYTF.